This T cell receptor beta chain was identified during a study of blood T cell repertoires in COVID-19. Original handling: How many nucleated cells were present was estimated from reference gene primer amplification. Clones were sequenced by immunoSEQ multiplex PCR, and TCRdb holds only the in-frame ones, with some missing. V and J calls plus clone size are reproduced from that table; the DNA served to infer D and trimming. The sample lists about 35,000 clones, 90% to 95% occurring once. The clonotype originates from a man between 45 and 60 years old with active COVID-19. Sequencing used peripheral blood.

CDR3 DNA: TGCAGCGTAGCGCAACCAGAGACCCAGTACTTC. Translated, it gives CSVAQPETQYF. The chain uses TRBV29-1 and TRBJ2-5; no definite D call. Per the germline V gene, CDR1 is SQVTM and CDR2 is ANQGSEA. The V end was cut by 6 bases, the J end by 4 bases, with 9 bases between. There are 11 residues in the CDR3.